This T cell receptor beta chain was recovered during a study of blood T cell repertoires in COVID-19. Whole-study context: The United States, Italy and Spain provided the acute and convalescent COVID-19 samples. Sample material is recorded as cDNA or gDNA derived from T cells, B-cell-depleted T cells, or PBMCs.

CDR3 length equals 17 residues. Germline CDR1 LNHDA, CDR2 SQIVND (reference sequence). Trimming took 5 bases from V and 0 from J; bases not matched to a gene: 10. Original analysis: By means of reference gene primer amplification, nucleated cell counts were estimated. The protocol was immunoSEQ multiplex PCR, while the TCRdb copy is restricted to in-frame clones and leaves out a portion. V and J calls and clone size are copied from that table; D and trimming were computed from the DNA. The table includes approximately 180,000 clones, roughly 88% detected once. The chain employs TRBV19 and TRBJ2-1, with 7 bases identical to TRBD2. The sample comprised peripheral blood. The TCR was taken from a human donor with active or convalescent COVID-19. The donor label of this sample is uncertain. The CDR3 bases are TGTGCCAGTAGTGCCGGACTAGGCCGCAGCTCCTACAATGAGCAGTTCTTC. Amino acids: CASSAGLGRSSYNEQFF.